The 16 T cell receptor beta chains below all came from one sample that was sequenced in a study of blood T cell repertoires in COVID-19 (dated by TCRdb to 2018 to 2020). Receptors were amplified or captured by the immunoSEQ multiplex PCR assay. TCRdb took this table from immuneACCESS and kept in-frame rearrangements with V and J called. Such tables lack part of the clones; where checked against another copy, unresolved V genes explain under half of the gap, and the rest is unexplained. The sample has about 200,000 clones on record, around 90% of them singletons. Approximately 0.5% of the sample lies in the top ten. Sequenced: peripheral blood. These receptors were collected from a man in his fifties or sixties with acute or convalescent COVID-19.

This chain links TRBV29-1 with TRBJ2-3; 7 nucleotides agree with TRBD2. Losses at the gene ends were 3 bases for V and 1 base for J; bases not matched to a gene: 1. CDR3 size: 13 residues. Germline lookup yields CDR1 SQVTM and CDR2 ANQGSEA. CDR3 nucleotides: TGCAGCGTTGATACTAGCGGCACAGATACGCAGTATTTT. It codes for CSVDTSGTDTQYF.

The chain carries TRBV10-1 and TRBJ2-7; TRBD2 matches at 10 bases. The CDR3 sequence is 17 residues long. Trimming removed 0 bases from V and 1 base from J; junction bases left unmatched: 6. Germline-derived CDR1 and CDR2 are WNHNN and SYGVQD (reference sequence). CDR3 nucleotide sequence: TGCGCCAGCAGTGAGTCGCTAGCGGGAGAGGCGTCCTACGAGCAGTACTTC. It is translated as CASSESLAGEASYEQYF.

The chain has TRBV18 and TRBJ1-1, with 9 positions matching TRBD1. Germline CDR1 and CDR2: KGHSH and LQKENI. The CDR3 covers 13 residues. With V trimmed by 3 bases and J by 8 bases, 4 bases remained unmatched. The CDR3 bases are TGTGCCAGCTCACCCATGGACAGGGGAGAAGCTTTCTTT. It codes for CASSPMDRGEAFF.

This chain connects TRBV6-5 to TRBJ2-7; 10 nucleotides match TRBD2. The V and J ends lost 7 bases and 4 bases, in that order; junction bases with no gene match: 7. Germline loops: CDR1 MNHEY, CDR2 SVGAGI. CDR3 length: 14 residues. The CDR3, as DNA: TGTGCCAGCAATAACATTAGCGGGAGGTACGAGCAGTACTTC. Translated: CASNNISGRYEQYF.

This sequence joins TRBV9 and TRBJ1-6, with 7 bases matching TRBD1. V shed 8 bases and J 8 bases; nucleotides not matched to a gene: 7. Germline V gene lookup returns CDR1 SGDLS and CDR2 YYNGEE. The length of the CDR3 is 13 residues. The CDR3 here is CASQGVYDSPLHF. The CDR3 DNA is TGTGCCAGTCAGGGGGTATACGATTCACCCCTCCACTTT.

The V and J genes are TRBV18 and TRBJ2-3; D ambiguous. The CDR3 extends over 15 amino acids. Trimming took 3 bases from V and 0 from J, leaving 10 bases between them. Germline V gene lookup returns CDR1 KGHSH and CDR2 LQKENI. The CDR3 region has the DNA TGTGCCAGCTCACCGAGGCCGACTAGCACAGATACGCAGTATTTT. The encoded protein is CASSPRPTSTDTQYF.

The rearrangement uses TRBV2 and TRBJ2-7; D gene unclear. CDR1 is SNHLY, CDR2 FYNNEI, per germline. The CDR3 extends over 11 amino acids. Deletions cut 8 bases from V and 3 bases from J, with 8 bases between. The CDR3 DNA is TGTGCCAGCGCAGACAACTACGAGCAGTACGTC. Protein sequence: CASADNYEQYV.

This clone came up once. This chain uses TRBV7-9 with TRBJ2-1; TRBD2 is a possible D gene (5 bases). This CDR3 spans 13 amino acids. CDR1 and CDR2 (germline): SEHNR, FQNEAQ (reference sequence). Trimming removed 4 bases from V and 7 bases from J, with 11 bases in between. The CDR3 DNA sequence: TGTGCCAGCAGCTCCAGGACTGAGAATGAGCAGTTCTTC. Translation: CASSSRTENEQFF.

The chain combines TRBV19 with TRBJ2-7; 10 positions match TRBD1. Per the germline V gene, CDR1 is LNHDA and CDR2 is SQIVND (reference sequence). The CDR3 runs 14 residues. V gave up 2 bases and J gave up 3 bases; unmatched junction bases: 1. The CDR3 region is CASSIRTGGYEQYF. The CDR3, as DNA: TGTGCCAGTAGTATAAGGACAGGGGGCTACGAGCAGTACTTC.

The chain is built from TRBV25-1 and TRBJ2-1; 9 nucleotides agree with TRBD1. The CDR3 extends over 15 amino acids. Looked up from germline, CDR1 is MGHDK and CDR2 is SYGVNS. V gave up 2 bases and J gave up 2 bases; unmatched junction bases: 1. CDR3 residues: CASSETGGAYNEQFF. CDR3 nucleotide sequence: TGTGCCAGCAGTGAAACAGGGGGCGCCTACAATGAGCAGTTCTTC.

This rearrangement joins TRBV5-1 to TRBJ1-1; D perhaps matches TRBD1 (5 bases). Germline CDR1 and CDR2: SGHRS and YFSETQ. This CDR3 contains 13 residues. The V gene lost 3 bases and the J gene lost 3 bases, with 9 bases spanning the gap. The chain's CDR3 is CASSSTDHTEAFF. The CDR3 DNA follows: TGCGCCAGCAGCTCGACAGACCACACTGAAGCTTTCTTT.

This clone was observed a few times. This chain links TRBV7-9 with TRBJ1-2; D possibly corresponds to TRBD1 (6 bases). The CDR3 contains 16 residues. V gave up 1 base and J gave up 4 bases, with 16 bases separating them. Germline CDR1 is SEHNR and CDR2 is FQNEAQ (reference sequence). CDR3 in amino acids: CASSLVGDNHFYGYTF. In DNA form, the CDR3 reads TGTGCCAGCAGCTTAGTCGGGGACAACCATTTCTATGGCTACACCTTC.

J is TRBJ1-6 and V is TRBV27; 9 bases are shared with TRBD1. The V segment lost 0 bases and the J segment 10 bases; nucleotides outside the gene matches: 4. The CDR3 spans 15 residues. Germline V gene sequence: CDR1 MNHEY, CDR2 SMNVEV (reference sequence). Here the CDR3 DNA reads TGTGCCAGCAGTTTATCAGACAGGGGGAGCTCACCCCTCCACTTT. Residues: CASSLSDRGSSPLHF.

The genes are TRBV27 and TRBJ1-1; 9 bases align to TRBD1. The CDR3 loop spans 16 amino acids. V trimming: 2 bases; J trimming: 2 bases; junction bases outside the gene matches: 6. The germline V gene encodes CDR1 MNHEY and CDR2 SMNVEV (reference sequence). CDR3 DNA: TGTGCCAGCAGTTTAAGGCCGGGACAGGGAAACACTGAAGCTTTCTTT. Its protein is CASSLRPGQGNTEAFF.

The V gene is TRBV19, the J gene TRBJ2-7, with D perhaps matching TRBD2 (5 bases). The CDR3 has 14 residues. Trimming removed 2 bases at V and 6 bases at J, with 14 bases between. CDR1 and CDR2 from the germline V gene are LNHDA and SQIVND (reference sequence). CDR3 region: CASSISASRSEQYF. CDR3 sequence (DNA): TGTGCCAGTAGTATAAGCGCTAGCAGGAGCGAGCAGTACTTC. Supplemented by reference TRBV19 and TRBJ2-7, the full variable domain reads DGGITQSPKYLFRKEGQNVTLSCEQNLNHDAMYWYRQDPGQGLRLIYYSQIVNDFQKGDIAEGYSVSREKKESFPLTVTSAQKNPTAFYLCASSISASRSEQYFGPGTRLTVT.

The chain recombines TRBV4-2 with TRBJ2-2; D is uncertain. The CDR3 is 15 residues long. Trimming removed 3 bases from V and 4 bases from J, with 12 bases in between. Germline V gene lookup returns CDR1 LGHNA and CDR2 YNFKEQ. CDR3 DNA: TGTGCCAGCAGCCAGAATTTAGTCGGCACCGGGGAGCTGTTTTTT. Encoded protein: CASSQNLVGTGELFF.